The next 20 T cell receptor beta chains were all read from a single sample in a study of response to subunit inactivated influenza vaccine. TCRdb reanalysed the RT-PCR reads using MiXCR and keeps one entry per CDR3 protein. The data hold hundreds of thousands of distinct CDR3 sequences, with more than 15% observed a single time. The sample was CD4+ T cells sorted from PBMCs, taken roughly 24 months after vaccination. The receptors were gathered from a man between 50 and 69 years old who received an inactivated influenza vaccine.

This chain uses TRBV12-3 or TRBV12-4 with TRBJ1-1, with 8 positions matching TRBD1. This CDR3 contains 14 residues. Trimming cost V 6 bases and J 4 bases; bases outside gene matches: 7. Here the CDR3 reads CASSQGARGTEAFF. The CDR3 DNA reads as TGTGCCAGCAGCCAGGGGGCTCGCGGCACTGAAGCTTTCTTT.

This clonotype was detected only a few times. The chain is built from TRBV5-1 and TRBJ2-2; D uncertain. Germline values: CDR1 SGHRS, CDR2 YFSETQ. The CDR3 spans 14 residues. Deletions cut 2 bases from V and 2 bases from J, with 7 bases between. Here the CDR3 reads CASSFYHNTGELFF. The CDR3 nucleotides are TGCGCCAGCAGCTTTTACCACAACACCGGGGAGCTGTTTTTT.

V usage is TRBV6-2 or TRBV6-3 and J usage is TRBJ2-7; possible D gene TRBD2, 6 bases. Trimming left V 4 bases short and J 2 bases short, with 24 bases between. The CDR3 extends over 18 amino acids. Per germline, CDR1 MNHEY and CDR2 SVGEGT. DNA of the CDR3: TGTGCCAGCAGTTCCTCGGGGTCTATCCAGGCGGGAACCTACGAGCAGTACTTC. It encodes CASSSSGSIQAGTYEQYF.

The chain links TRBV6-2 or TRBV6-3 to TRBJ2-3, with 7 nucleotides matching TRBD2. Unmatched junction bases numbered 5, after V lost 2 bases and J lost 0 bases. The germline gives CDR1 MNHEY, CDR2 SVGEGT. CDR3 length: 16 amino acids. This CDR3 is CASSYPAGTSTDTQYF. CDR3 nucleotides: TGTGCCAGCAGTTACCCAGCGGGAACTAGCACAGATACGCAGTATTTT.

This clonotype was found a few times. The rearrangement joins TRBV12-3 or TRBV12-4 to TRBJ1-5; a weak D match, TRBD1 (5 bases). The CDR3 is 14 amino acids. Deletions cut 3 bases from V and 6 bases from J, with 12 bases between. The CDR3 spells CASSFRQSGQPQHF. In DNA form, the CDR3 reads TGTGCCAGCAGTTTCCGACAGAGTGGTCAGCCCCAGCATTTT.

This clonotype was seen only a few times. This rearrangement joins TRBV7-9 to TRBJ1-1; D remains ambiguous. The CDR3 is 12 amino acids. V lost 7 bases to trimming and J lost 0 bases, with 6 bases between them. Germline-derived CDR1 and CDR2 are SEHNR and FQNEAQ (reference sequence). CDR3 in amino acids: CASTGLNTEAFF. In DNA form, the CDR3 reads TGTGCCAGCACGGGTTTGAACACTGAAGCTTTCTTT.

This chain connects TRBV10-3 to TRBJ2-1, with a weak D call TRBD1 (6 bases). V was clipped by 3 bases and J by 1 base, with 10 bases between them. Germline CDR1 and CDR2: ENHRY and SYGVKD. This CDR3 comprises 15 residues. The CDR3 spells CAISERQGSYNEQFF. The CDR3 DNA reads TGTGCCATCAGTGAAAGGCAGGGGTCCTACAATGAGCAGTTCTTC.

The rearrangement uses TRBV6-2 or TRBV6-3 and TRBJ2-7; TRBD1 might be the D (5 bases). The CDR3 runs 15 residues. Trimming pared 7 bases from V and 2 bases from J, leaving 18 bases between. Per germline, CDR1 MNHEY and CDR2 SVGEGT. DNA of the CDR3: TGTGCCAGCACCACCCCGGTTAGGGGCACCTACGAGCAGTACTTC. Its translation: CASTTPVRGTYEQYF.

This clonotype was seen repeatedly, ten times or more. J is TRBJ2-7 and V is TRBV20-1; 9 nucleotides match TRBD2. After removal of 5 bases from V and 3 bases from J, the junction contained 8 bases not matched to a gene. The CDR3 runs to 14 residues. Germline V gene lookup returns CDR1 DFQATT and CDR2 SNEGSKA (reference sequence). The chain's CDR3 is CSAGKAGGRYEQYF. Written as DNA, the CDR3 is TGCAGTGCTGGAAAAGCGGGGGGCCGCTACGAGCAGTACTTC.

This clonotype showed up just a few times. The CDR3 coding sequence is TGTGCCAGCAGCTTGTACGGGATCACCTACGAGCAGTACTTC. The encoded protein is CASSLYGITYEQYF. The V call is TRBV5-4, the J call TRBJ2-7; weak D call: TRBD2 (5 bases). V gave up 1 base and J gave up 2 bases, with 10 bases separating them. CDR1 and CDR2 from the germline V gene are SGHNT and YYREEE (reference sequence). This CDR3 is built from 14 residues. The variable domain in full, with the rest retrieved from reference TRBV5-4 and TRBJ2-7, is ETGVTQSPTHLIKTRGQQVTLRCSSQSGHNTVSWYQQALGQGPQFIFQYYREEENGRGNFPPRFSGLQFPNYSSELNVNALELDDSALYLCASSLYGITYEQYFGPGTRLTVT.

This clonotype was seen at least ten times. The gene calls are TRBV24-1 and TRBJ2-5; the D call may be TRBD1 or TRBD2 (5 bases each). The CDR3 sequence is 14 residues long. V lost 4 bases, J lost 10 bases, and 18 bases lay in between. Germline CDR1 and CDR2: KGHDR and SFDVKD. The chain's CDR3 is CATSEHRDPRHQYF. In DNA, the CDR3 is TGTGCCACCAGTGAACACCGGGACCCTCGACACCAGTACTTC.

Many counts were recorded for this clonotype. The chain combines TRBV12-3 or TRBV12-4 with TRBJ1-3; tentatively, D is TRBD1 (5 bases). With 5 bases removed from V and 0 bases from J, the gap between germline ends came to 14 bases. The CDR3 length is 16 residues. Here the CDR3 reads CASSPRQRTSGNTIYF. CDR3 nucleotides: TGTGCCAGCAGTCCACGACAGAGGACCTCTGGAAACACCATATATTTT.

This clonotype was counted between two and nine times. J is TRBJ2-2 and V is TRBV5-1; TRBD2 matches at 9 bases. After removal of 3 bases from V and 4 bases from J, the junction contained 7 bases not matched to a gene. The CDR3 sequence is 16 residues long. Germline CDR1 is SGHRS and CDR2 is YFSETQ. CDR3: CASSWTSAGVTGELFF. The DNA for the CDR3 is TGCGCCAGCAGCTGGACTAGCGCGGGGGTCACCGGGGAGCTGTTTTTT. Looking up the rest from reference TRBV5-1 and TRBJ2-2 gives the full variable domain: KAGVTQTPRYLIKTRGQQVTLSCSPISGHRSVSWYQQTPGQGLQFLFEYFSETQRNKGNFPGRFSGRQFSNSRSEMNVSTLELGDSALYLCASSWTSAGVTGELFFGEGSRLTVL.

The CDR3 coding sequence is TGCAGCGTCGTGACTAGTTTCGAGCAGTACTTC. As protein: CSVVTSFEQYF. The chain is built from TRBV29-1 and TRBJ2-7, with D perhaps TRBD2 (6 bases). Germline CDR1 is SQVTM and CDR2 is ANQGSEA. V was clipped by 6 bases and J by 6 bases, with 12 bases between them. This CDR3 region has 11 residues.

This clonotype has more than one count but fewer than ten. The V call is TRBV2, the J call TRBJ2-3, with D perhaps assigned TRBD1 or TRBD2 (5 bases each). V was pared by 4 bases and J by 5 bases, with 10 bases between. CDR1 SNHLY and CDR2 FYNNEI come from the germline V gene. This CDR3 is built from 13 residues. DNA of the CDR3: TGTGCCAGCAGTGGGGACCAAGGAGATACGCAGTATTTT. Its protein is CASSGDQGDTQYF.

This clonotype turned up a few times. J is TRBJ2-1 and V is TRBV20-1; D uncertain. Trimming stripped 3 bases from V and 0 bases from J, with 12 bases between. Germline V gene sequence: CDR1 DFQATT, CDR2 SNEGSKA (reference sequence). This CDR3 has 15 amino acids. The CDR3 here is CSASLRLSSYNEQFF. The CDR3 DNA sequence: TGCAGTGCTAGTTTGCGCCTAAGCTCCTACAATGAGCAGTTCTTC.

The table lists this clonotype with a count of one. The chain is built from TRBV12-3 or TRBV12-4 and TRBJ2-1, with 8 positions matching TRBD2. V was clipped by 6 bases and J by 8 bases; unmatched bases: 18. The length of the CDR3 is 17 residues. The CDR3, as DNA: TGTGCCAGCAGCCCCGGGACGGGGCGGGGGGTCTTGGATGAGCAGTTCTTC. Its protein product is CASSPGTGRGVLDEQFF.

The V gene is TRBV3-1, the J gene TRBJ2-2; 8 bases agree with TRBD2. Germline CDR1 LGHDT, CDR2 YNNKEL (reference sequence). This CDR3 spans 17 amino acids. V was pared by 6 bases and J by 0 bases, with 9 bases of the junction left unmatched. Here the CDR3 DNA reads TGTGCCAGCAGACTGCTCAGCGGGAGAGCGAACACCGGGGAGCTGTTTTTT. This translates into CASRLLSGRANTGELFF.

This chain connects TRBV11-2 to TRBJ2-1; no clear D gene. The CDR3 consists of 16 residues. Germline-derived CDR1 and CDR2 are SGHAT and FQNNGV. V gave up 3 bases and J gave up 0 bases, with 12 bases separating them. The CDR3 sequence: CASSFDGSNSYNEQFF. CDR3 sequence (DNA): TGTGCCAGCAGCTTCGACGGATCCAACTCCTACAATGAGCAGTTCTTC.

In its sample, this clonotype was seen many times. The chain recombines TRBV12-3 or TRBV12-4 with TRBJ1-6; TRBD1 matches at 8 bases. The CDR3 contains 15 residues. Trimming cost V 7 bases and J 7 bases; bases outside gene matches: 9. The CDR3 loop reads CASTSYAGGNSPLHF. CDR3 in DNA: TGTGCCAGCACCTCCTATGCAGGGGGCAATTCACCCCTCCACTTT.